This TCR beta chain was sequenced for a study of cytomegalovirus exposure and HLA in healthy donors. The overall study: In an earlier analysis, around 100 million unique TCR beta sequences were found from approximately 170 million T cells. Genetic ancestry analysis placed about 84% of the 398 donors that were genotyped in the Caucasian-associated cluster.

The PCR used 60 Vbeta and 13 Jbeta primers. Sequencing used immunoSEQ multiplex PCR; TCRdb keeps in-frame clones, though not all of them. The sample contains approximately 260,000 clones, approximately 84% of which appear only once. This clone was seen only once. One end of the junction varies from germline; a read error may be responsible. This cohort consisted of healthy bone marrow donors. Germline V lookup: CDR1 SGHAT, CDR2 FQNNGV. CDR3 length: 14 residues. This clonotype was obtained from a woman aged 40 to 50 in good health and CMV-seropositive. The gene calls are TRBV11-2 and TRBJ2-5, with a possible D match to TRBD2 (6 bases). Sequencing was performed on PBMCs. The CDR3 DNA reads TGTGCCAGCAGTTTAGGGACTGCGAGGGAGACCCAGTACTTC. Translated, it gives CASSLGTARETQYF.